The 10 T cell receptor beta chains reported below all come from one sample, sequenced in a study of CD8 T cells in ankylosing spondylitis. No antigen has been assigned to these receptors. Findings and limits, study-wide: A motif in TCR beta, a set of under ten highly homologous variants, appeared characteristic of ankylosing spondylitis blood.

TCRdb ran MiXCR on the 5' RACE reads and lists one entry per CDR3 protein. This table holds fewer than 450,000 distinct CDR3 sequences, 15% to 20% found once. Sequenced input: blood, either unsorted or a sorted T cell fraction (not recorded which). These receptors all come from a male donor with ankylosing spondylitis.

This clonotype was counted ten times or more. V is TRBV12-3 or TRBV12-4 and J is TRBJ1-1, with D unclear. CDR3 length: 13 residues. Between the trimmed V and J ends, which lost 0 bases and 3 bases, there was a span of 5 bases. CDR3 DNA: TGTGCCAGCAGTTTAGCCGGGTACACTGAAGCTTTCTTT. It yields the protein CASSLAGYTEAFF.

Worth noting for this clonotype: At one end the junction does not follow the germline gene, possibly because of a read error. This chain links TRBV12-3 or TRBV12-4 with TRBJ1-6; 7 bases are a match to TRBD1. This CDR3 has 18 residues. Here the CDR3 reads CACRRDSDRPSYNSPLHF. In DNA, the CDR3 is TGTGCCTGCAGACGGGACAGCGACAGGCCCTCCTATAATTCACCCCTCCACTTT.

The CDR3: CASRTFPGGLDYGYTF. The CDR3 DNA reads as TGTGCCAGCAGAACCTTCCCGGGGGGGCTCGACTATGGCTACACCTTC. V usage is TRBV6-2 or TRBV6-3 and J usage is TRBJ1-2, with D possibly matching TRBD1 (6 bases). CDR3 length: 16 amino acids. Germline loops: CDR1 MNHEY, CDR2 SVGEGT. V lost 6 bases to trimming and J lost 3 bases, with 20 bases between them.

The genes are TRBV15 and TRBJ1-2; the D gene is possibly TRBD1 (6 bases). This CDR3 is built from 15 residues. The germline V gene has CDR1 LNHNV and CDR2 YYDKDF (reference sequence). Trimming took 0 bases from V and 4 from J, leaving 12 bases between them. Here the CDR3 DNA reads TGTGCCACCAGCAGAGATTGGGACACGGGCTATGGCTACACCTTC. This encodes CATSRDWDTGYGYTF.

The V call is TRBV20-1, the J call TRBJ2-1; the D gene is possibly TRBD1 (7 bases). The CDR3 is 14 residues long. Germline CDR1 DFQATT, CDR2 SNEGSKA (reference sequence). The V end lost 6 bases, the J end lost 3 bases, and 15 bases lay between the germline ends. CDR3 in amino acids: CSAGGGGHYNEQFF. The CDR3 DNA reads as TGCAGTGCGGGCGGAGGGGGCCACTACAATGAGCAGTTCTTC.

This clonotype was counted a few times. This sequence joins TRBV27 and TRBJ2-4; TRBD2 aligns across 8 bases. Losses at the gene ends were 3 bases for V and 1 base for J; bases not matched to a gene: 5. Germline assignment: CDR1 MNHEY and CDR2 SMNVEV (reference sequence). The CDR3 is made up of 16 amino acids. The CDR3 sequence: CASSFYGGAAKNIQYF. In nucleotides, the CDR3 is TGTGCCAGCAGTTTTTACGGGGGGGCGGCCAAAAACATTCAGTACTTC.

A few counts support this clonotype. The CDR3 region is CASSVEYGSDTQYF. CDR3 DNA sequence: TGTGCCAGCAGCGTAGAGTACGGCTCAGATACGCAGTATTTT. The chain employs TRBV9 and TRBJ2-3, with D uncertain. Looked up from germline, CDR1 is SGDLS and CDR2 is YYNGEE. V was pared by 0 bases and J by 4 bases, with 9 bases between. CDR3 length equals 14 residues.

This clonotype occurred a few times. V gene TRBV29-1 combines with J gene TRBJ2-2; 7 bases line up with TRBD1. The V gene's germline CDR1 is SQVTM and CDR2 ANQGSEA. The CDR3 has 14 amino acids. The ends lost 8 bases at V and 4 bases at J; junction bases unmatched: 10. CDR3 nucleotide sequence: TGCAGCATACAGGGGCCCAAGAGCACCGGGGAGCTGTTTTTT. Translated, it gives CSIQGPKSTGELFF.

There are a few counts of this clonotype. The chain uses TRBV6-1 and TRBJ1-3; D is unclear. The CDR3 contains 15 residues. With 6 bases removed from V and 0 bases from J, the gap between germline ends came to 12 bases. CDR1 and CDR2 from the germline V gene are MNHNS and SASEGT. The CDR3 DNA sequence: TGTGCCAGCAGGACCCCTGGGCACTCTGGAAACACCATATATTTT. Protein: CASRTPGHSGNTIYF.

The chain carries TRBV12-3 or TRBV12-4 and TRBJ1-2; 8 positions agree with TRBD1. J was trimmed by 8 bases and V by 5 bases; bases with no gene match: 7. This CDR3 has 13 residues. CDR3: CASSTQGAVGYTF. The CDR3 DNA follows: TGTGCCAGCAGTACTCAGGGGGCCGTCGGCTACACCTTC.